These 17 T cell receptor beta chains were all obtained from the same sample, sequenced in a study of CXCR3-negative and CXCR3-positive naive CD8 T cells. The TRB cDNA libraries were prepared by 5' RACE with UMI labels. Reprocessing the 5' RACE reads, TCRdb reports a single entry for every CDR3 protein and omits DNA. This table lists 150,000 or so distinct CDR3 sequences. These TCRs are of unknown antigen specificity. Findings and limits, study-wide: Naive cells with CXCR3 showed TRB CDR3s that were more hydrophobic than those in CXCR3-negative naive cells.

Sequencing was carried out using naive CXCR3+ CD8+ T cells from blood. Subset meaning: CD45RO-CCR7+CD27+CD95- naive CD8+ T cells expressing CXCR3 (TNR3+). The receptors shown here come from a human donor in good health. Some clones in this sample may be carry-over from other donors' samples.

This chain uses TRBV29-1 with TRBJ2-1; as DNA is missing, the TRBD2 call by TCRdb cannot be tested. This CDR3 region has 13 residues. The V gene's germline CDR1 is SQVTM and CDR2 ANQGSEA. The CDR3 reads CSVTSGGQGEQFF.

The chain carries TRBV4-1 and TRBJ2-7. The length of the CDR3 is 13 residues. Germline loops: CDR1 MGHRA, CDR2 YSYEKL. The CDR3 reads CASSQHFSYEQYF.

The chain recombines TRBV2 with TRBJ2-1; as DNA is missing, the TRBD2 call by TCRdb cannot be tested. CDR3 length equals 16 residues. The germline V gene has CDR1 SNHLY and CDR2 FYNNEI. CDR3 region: CASEGKLDISYNEQFF.

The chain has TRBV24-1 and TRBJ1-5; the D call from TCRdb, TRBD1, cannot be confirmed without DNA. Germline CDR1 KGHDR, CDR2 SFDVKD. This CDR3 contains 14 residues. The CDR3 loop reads CATSPTGSNQPQHF.

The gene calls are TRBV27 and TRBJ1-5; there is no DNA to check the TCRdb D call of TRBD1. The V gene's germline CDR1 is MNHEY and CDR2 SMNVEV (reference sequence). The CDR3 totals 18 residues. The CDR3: CASSLSWAALYSNQPQHF.

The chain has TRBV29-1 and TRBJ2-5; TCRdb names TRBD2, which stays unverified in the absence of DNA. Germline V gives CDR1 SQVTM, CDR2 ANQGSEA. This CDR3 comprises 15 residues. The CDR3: CSVDLAVGPQETQYF.

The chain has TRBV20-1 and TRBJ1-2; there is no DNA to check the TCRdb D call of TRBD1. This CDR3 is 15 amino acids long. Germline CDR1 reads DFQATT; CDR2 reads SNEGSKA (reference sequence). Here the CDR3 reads CSARDPAGGDYGYTF.

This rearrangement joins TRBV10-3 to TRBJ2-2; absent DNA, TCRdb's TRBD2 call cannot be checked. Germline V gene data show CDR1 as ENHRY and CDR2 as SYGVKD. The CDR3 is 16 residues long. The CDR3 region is CAISGVTSENTGELFF.

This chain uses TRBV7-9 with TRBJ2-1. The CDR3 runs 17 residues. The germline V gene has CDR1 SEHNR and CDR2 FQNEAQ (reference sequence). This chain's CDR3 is CASSLPQVFANDNEQFF.

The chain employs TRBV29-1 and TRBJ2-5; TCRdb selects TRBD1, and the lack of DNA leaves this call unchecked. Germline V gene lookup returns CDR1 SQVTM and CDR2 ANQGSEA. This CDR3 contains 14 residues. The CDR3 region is CSVATPRTEETQYF.

The CDR3 sequence: CATSRSTGEGETQYF. V gene TRBV15 combines with J gene TRBJ2-5; TCRdb lists TRBD1, though no DNA is available to test this call. The germline CDR1 and CDR2 sequences are LNHNV and YYDKDF (reference sequence). The CDR3 spans 15 residues.

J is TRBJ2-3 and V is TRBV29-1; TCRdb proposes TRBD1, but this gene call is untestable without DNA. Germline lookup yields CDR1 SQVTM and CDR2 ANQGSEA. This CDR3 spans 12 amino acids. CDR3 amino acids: CSVEERGDTQYF.

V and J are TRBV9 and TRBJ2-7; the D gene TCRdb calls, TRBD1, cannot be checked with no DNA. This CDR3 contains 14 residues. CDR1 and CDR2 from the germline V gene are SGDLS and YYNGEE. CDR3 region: CASSVGPDRDEQYF.

CDR3 in amino acids: CASSFGGTGTEAFF. The rearrangement links TRBV28 to TRBJ1-1; without DNA, the TCRdb call of TRBD1 cannot be checked. The germline CDR1 and CDR2 sequences are MDHEN and SYDVKM. This CDR3 region has 14 residues.

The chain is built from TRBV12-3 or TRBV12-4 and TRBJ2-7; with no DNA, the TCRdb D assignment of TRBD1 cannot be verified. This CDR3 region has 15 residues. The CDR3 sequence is CASSFPGTGFYEQYF.

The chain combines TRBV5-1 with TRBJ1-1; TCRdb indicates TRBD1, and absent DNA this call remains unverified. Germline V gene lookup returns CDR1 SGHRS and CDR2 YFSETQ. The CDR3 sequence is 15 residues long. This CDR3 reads CASSWRQGVDTEAFF.

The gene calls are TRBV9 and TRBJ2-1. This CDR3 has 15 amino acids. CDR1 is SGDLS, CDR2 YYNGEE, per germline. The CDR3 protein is CASSVGWTPYNEQFF.